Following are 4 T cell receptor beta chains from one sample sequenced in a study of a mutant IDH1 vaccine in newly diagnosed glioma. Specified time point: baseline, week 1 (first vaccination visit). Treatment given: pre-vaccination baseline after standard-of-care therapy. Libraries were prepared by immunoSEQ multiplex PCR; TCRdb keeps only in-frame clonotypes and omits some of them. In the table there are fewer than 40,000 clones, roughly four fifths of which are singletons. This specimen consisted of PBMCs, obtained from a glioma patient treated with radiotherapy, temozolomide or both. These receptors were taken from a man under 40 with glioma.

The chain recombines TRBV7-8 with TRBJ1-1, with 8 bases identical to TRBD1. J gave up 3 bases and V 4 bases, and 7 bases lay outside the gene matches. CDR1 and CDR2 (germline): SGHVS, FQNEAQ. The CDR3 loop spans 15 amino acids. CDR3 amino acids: CASSSPGGADTEAFF. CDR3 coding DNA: TGTGCCAGCAGCTCACCAGGGGGCGCGGACACTGAAGCTTTCTTT.

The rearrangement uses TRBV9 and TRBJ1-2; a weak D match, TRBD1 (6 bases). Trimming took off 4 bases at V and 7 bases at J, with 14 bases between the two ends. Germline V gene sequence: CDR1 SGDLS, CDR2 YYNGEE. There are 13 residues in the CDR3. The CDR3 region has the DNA TGTGCCAGCAGCCCCAGACAGGTTGGTGGCTACACCTTC. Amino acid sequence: CASSPRQVGGYTF.

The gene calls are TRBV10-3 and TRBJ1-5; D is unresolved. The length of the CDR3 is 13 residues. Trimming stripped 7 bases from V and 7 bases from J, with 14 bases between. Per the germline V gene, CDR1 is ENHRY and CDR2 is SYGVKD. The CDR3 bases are TGTGCCATCACTGACGCCTTGGAGCAGCCCCAGCATTTT. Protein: CAITDALEQPQHF.

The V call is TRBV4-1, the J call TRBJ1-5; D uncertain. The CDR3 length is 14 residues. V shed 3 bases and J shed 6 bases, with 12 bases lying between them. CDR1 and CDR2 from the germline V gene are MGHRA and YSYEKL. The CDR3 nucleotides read TGCGCCAGCAGCCATCCACCGGCGGGTCAGCCCCAGCATTTT. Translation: CASSHPPAGQPQHF.